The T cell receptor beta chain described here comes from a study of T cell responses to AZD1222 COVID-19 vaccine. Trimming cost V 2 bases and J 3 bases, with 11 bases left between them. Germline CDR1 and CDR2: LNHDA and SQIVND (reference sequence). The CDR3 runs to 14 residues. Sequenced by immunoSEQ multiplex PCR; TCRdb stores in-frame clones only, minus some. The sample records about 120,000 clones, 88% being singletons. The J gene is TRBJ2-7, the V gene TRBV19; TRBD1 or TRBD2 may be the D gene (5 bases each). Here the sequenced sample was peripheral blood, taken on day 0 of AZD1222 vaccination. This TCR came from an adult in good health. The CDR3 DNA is TGTGCCAGTAGTATACTCGGGACCGGCTACGAGCAGTACTTC. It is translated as CASSILGTGYEQYF. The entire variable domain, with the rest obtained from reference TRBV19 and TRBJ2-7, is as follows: DGGITQSPKYLFRKEGQNVTLSCEQNLNHDAMYWYRQDPGQGLRLIYYSQIVNDFQKGDIAEGYSVSREKKESFPLTVTSAQKNPTAFYLCASSILGTGYEQYFGPGTRLTVT.